This T cell receptor (beta chain) was retrieved from a study of shared clonotypes between healthy human individuals (dated by TCRdb to 2018 to 2021). For the study in its entirety: The cohort included a few men and two women between 18 and 49 years of age. For each donor, CD4 naive and CD4 memory were each run on three plates, CD8 naive on two plates, and CD8 memory on one plate. Blood TCR repertoires of a handful of healthy adults were deeply sequenced to estimate repertoire size and the extent of clonotype sharing between individuals. To increase sequencing depth and limit assay-specific biases, different laboratories used diverse techniques to prepare libraries and sequence TCR repertoires. Each donor's leukapheresis produced roughly between roughly 0.85 and 9.5 billion PBMCs.

Summary of the overall study and its limitations: The genetic and exposure-history diversity represented was limited by the small number of donors. Sharing across a few donors was observed for approximately 5% of naive CD4, about 4% of naive CD8, 2% to 2.5% of memory CD4, and less than 0.45% of memory CD8 clonotypes. Pairwise subsampling indicated that sequencing depth was expected to affect the degree of clonotype sharing among donors. Sampling was restricted to blood, and TCR repertoires in tissues likely differ from the TCR repertoires found in blood. Compared with non-shared clonotypes, clonotypes shared by all four sorted-subset donors had higher generation probabilities. Even with the large sequencing depth, rarefaction of the sorted-subset datasets indicated that sequencing was incomplete. Larger estimated clonotype richness was generally found for naive subsets than for memory subsets.

Using the deep immunoSEQ assay, multiplex PCR amplified TCR CDR3 regions from genomic DNA. Extracted genomic DNA from each cell subset was spread evenly across all wells of several immunoSEQ 96-well plates, with each plate serving as a replicate. For sorted subsets, about 210 ng of genomic DNA, equivalent to 30,000 or so T cell genomes, went into each replicate PCR. Purified libraries were measured with a Qubit 3.0 fluorometer, size-checked on a Bioanalyzer 2100, and measured again with the KAPA Library Quantification kit. Every immunoSEQ 96-well plate was sequenced on a separate single-read 150-cycle Illumina NextSeq 550 flow cell. The study's processing was this. Because the immunoSEQ output included only junctional sequences and no quality scores, the filtering could not be the same as the filtering used for full-length reads. Sequences were annotated with PyIR, a Python wrapper for IgBLAST v1.9, using IMGT germline references to assign V/J genes and CDR3. Reads were filtered out if the reads had weak V/J assignments (E-value above 1e-6), no CDR3, stop codons, out-of-frame junctions, or ambiguous translated residues. V3J clonotypes were defined as sequences sharing an identical inferred V gene, J gene, and CDR3 amino acid sequence. Percentage overlap between repertoires was calculated by dividing the number of shared unique clonotypes by the size of the smaller repertoire. RTK rarefaction, the Chao1 estimator, and Recon v2.1 estimates of unobserved clonotypes were used to assess repertoire richness. Generation probabilities were computed with OLGA for all TCRbeta clonotypes obtained by the gDNA method from several donors. The immuneACCESS repertoire file appears here via TCRdb, limited to in-frame rearrangements. These files lack a portion of the clones; in checked studies, under half of the deficit traces to unresolved V genes, and the cause of the others is not known. Clone size and the V and J calls come from that table; the DNA yielded D and trimming. This sample lists under 1,100,000 clones; 60% to 80% were detected once. The ten most abundant clones make up approximately 1.5% of the sample.

Via the germline V gene, CDR1 is SQVTM and CDR2 ANQGSEA. The CDR3, cysteine through phenylalanine, is 13 amino acids long. The read is trimmed to its CDR3 DNA, 39 bases read in frame from base 1. The junction shows trimming of 6 bases on V and 0 bases on J, and the gene matches do not reach 1 base of it. This clone has a handful of counts. Its antigen target is currently unknown. Qualities for individual bases were not recorded, and no much larger clone is one base off. Donors were healthy HIV-negative adults with no recently reported acute infections or vaccinations. All donors were Caucasian adults living in Nashville, Tennessee, USA. CD4+ T cells were enriched by magnetic negative selection, after which naive cells were positively selected on CD45RA and the negative fraction was taken as the memory subset. After blood collection by leukapheresis, PBMCs were isolated using Ficoll-Histopaque density gradient centrifugation and then cryopreserved in the vapor phase of liquid nitrogen. Analytical flow cytometry was used to check the purity and quantity of every magnetically sorted T cell population. Genomic DNA was isolated from every sorted fraction and measured by UV absorbance on a Nanodrop 2000c.

The origin of this receptor is a man aged 18 to 30 in good health. The rearrangement combines TRBV29-1 with TRBJ1-3, with TRBD1 identical over 8 junction bases. Sequenced: memory CD4+ T cells sorted from blood. Per the publication, the cell subset or site label means: CD45RA-negative fraction. The DNA is TGCAGCGTACAGGGGGTCTCTGGAAACACCATATATTTT. It is translated as CSVQGVSGNTIYF.